This T cell receptor (beta chain) was recorded in a study of CXCR3-negative and CXCR3-positive naive CD8 T cells. CDR3 length equals 12 residues. Germline V CDR1 and CDR2: SQVTM, ANQGSEA. All TRB cDNA libraries came from 5' RACE performed with UMI labels. Reprocessing the 5' RACE reads, TCRdb reports a single entry for every CDR3 protein and omits DNA. In all, the sample yields tens of thousands of distinct CDR3 sequences. The receptor was derived from a human donor in good health. Some clones in this sample may be carry-over from other donors' samples. Sequencing was performed on naive CXCR3- CD8+ T cells from blood. Specified subset: CD45RO-CCR7+CD27+CD95- naive CD8+ T cells lacking CXCR3 (TNR3-). The chain carries TRBV29-1 and TRBJ2-1; TCRdb selects TRBD1, and the lack of DNA leaves this call unchecked. CDR3 sequence reads: CSVELGVDEQFF.